The 25 T cell receptor beta chains listed next were all sequenced from one sample in a study of PD-L1 blockade in urothelial cancer. Documented time point: peripheral blood 6 weeks after treatment start. Data came from immunoSEQ multiplex PCR; TCRdb stores just in-frame clones and leaves some out. The table shows tens of thousands of clones, with less than 95% occurring only once. This specimen consisted of PBMCs, obtained around atezolizumab (anti-PD-L1) treatment. The receptor set was obtained from a man in his 70s with urothelial cancer.

The rearrangement joins TRBV2 to TRBJ1-4, with D possibly matching TRBD1 (6 bases). Between the trimmed V and J ends, which lost 6 bases and 11 bases, there was a span of 22 bases. CDR1 and CDR2 (germline): SNHLY, FYNNEI. CDR3 length: 15 amino acids. The CDR3 nucleotides read TGTGCCAGCAGAGGAAGCAGGGGACCTCTCGAGAAACTGTTTTTT. Its protein product is CASRGSRGPLEKLFF.

The rearrangement joins TRBV10-3 to TRBJ2-7; 7 nucleotides agree with TRBD1. This CDR3 spans 15 amino acids. J gave up 4 bases and V 3 bases, and 9 bases lay outside the gene matches. Germline loops: CDR1 ENHRY, CDR2 SYGVKD. This CDR3 is CAISDLGQLGYEQYF. CDR3 DNA: TGTGCCATCAGTGACCTGGGACAGCTGGGTTACGAGCAGTACTTC.

This clone was seen only once. The V gene is TRBV28, the J gene TRBJ2-7; 8 bases match TRBD2. The CDR3 consists of 14 residues. Germline CDR1 reads MDHEN; CDR2 reads SYDVKM. V was pared by 7 bases and J by 7 bases, with 12 bases of the junction left unmatched. The CDR3 DNA reads as TGTGCCAGCAAGCCGGAGCGGGAGAGGCGGGAGCAGTACTTC. Amino acid sequence: CASKPERERREQYF.

The chain combines TRBV7-9 with TRBJ2-7; possibly TRBD1 for D (6 bases). Trimming pared 4 bases from V and 0 bases from J, leaving 19 bases between. CDR3 length: 17 amino acids. The germline CDR1 and CDR2 sequences are SEHNR and FQNEAQ (reference sequence). This CDR3 is CASSSLEDSRSSYEQYF. The CDR3 DNA follows: TGTGCCAGCAGCTCACTCGAGGACAGTCGGAGCTCCTACGAGCAGTACTTC. The full variable domain, rest sourced from reference TRBV7-9 and TRBJ2-7, is DTGVSQNPRHKITKRGQNVTFRCDPISEHNRLYWYRQTLGQGPEFLTYFQNEAQLEKSRLLSDRFSAERPKGSFSTLEIQRTEQGDSAMYLCASSSLEDSRSSYEQYFGPGTRLTVT.

V is TRBV19 and J is TRBJ1-5; D gene ambiguous. V was trimmed by 0 bases and J by 1 base, leaving 13 bases between them. The CDR3 has 17 amino acids. Germline loops: CDR1 LNHDA, CDR2 SQIVND (reference sequence). As DNA, the CDR3 is TGTGCCAGTAGTATAGATGTCACACACAAAAGCAATCAGCCCCAGCATTTT. Its translation is CASSIDVTHKSNQPQHF.

The chain recombines TRBV6-6 with TRBJ2-1, with D tentatively TRBD2 (6 bases). V was clipped by 6 bases and J by 6 bases, with 18 bases between them. This CDR3 contains 15 residues. Germline V lookup: CDR1 MNHNY, CDR2 SVGAGI (reference sequence). The DNA for the CDR3 is TGTGCCAGCAGAGGGGACTCAAGGGGCACCAATGAGCAGTTCTTC. It translates to CASRGDSRGTNEQFF.

V usage is TRBV6-1 and J usage is TRBJ2-3, with D perhaps TRBD2 (5 bases). The V end was cut by 0 bases, the J end by 11 bases, with 24 bases between. This CDR3 has 17 amino acids. Germline lookup yields CDR1 MNHNS and CDR2 SASEGT. CDR3 coding DNA: TGTGCCAGCAGTGAAGCGGTAGGCGGAGGCCCTCGGGTAGGGCAGTATTTT. This codes for CASSEAVGGGPRVGQYF.

The CDR3 is CASSRRGIEETQYF. CDR3 DNA: TGTGCCAGCAGCCGAAGGGGGATTGAAGAGACCCAGTACTTC. The chain links TRBV27 to TRBJ2-5; a possible D gene is TRBD1 (6 bases). V lost 6 bases to trimming and J lost 3 bases, with 14 bases between them. In germline, CDR1 is MNHEY, CDR2 SMNVEV (reference sequence). There are 14 residues in the CDR3.

The chain links TRBV27 to TRBJ2-2; maybe TRBD1 (5 bases). V lost 5 bases and J lost 6, with 10 bases in between. The V gene's germline CDR1 is MNHEY and CDR2 SMNVEV (reference sequence). The length of the CDR3 is 13 residues. The CDR3, as DNA: TGTGCCAGCAGTGTCCAGGGTCCCGGGGAGCTGTTTTTT. It codes for CASSVQGPGELFF.

V and J are TRBV14 and TRBJ1-4; D gene unclear. Trimming cost V 1 base and J 15 bases, with 12 bases left between them. The CDR3 runs 12 residues. Germline CDR1 SGHDN, CDR2 FVKESK. This CDR3 is CASSQVFPVLFF. The CDR3 DNA follows: TGTGCCAGCAGCCAAGTGTTTCCGGTCTTGTTTTTT.

The chain uses TRBV29-1 and TRBJ1-3, with 9 nucleotides matching TRBD1. J gave up 3 bases and V 2 bases, and 8 bases lay outside the gene matches. CDR1 is SQVTM, CDR2 ANQGSEA, per germline. The CDR3 totals 16 residues. In nucleotides, the CDR3 is TGCAGCGTTGAAAGGACAGGGGCACAATATGGAAACACCATATATTTT. Residues: CSVERTGAQYGNTIYF. Variable domain in full (rest from reference TRBV29-1 and TRBJ1-3): SAVISQKPSRDICQRGTSLTIQCQVDSQVTMMFWYRQQPGQSLTLIATANQGSEATYESGFVIDKFPISRPNLTFSTLTVSNMSPEDSSIYLCSVERTGAQYGNTIYFGEGSWLTVV.

As concerns this clone: Other DNA sequences from this sample encode an identical CDR3 as well. J is TRBJ1-1 and V is TRBV18; 7 nucleotides line up with TRBD1. Per germline, CDR1 KGHSH and CDR2 LQKENI. V dropped 3 bases and J dropped 3; count of bases not matched to a gene: 1. The CDR3 is 13 residues long. CDR3: CASSPGQDTEAFF. In DNA form, the CDR3 reads TGTGCCAGCTCACCCGGACAGGACACTGAAGCTTTCTTT. Complete variable domain (other parts from reference TRBV18 and TRBJ1-1): NAGVMQNPRHLVRRRGQEARLRCSPMKGHSHVYWYRQLPEEGLKFMVYLQKENIIDESGMPKERFSAEFPKEGPSILRIQQVVRGDSAAYFCASSPGQDTEAFFGQGTRLTVV.

V usage is TRBV5-4 and J usage is TRBJ2-2; no reliable D call. Trimming took off 4 bases at V and 1 base at J, with 14 bases between the two ends. The CDR3 is 16 amino acids. CDR1 is SGHNT, CDR2 YYREEE, per germline (reference sequence). CDR3 protein: CASSGRGSMNTGELFF. The CDR3, as DNA: TGTGCCAGCAGCGGCCGAGGAAGCATGAACACCGGGGAGCTGTTTTTT.

The V call is TRBV5-6, the J call TRBJ2-6; D perhaps matches TRBD1 (5 bases). CDR1 is SGHDT, CDR2 YYEEEE, per germline. The CDR3 is made up of 17 amino acids. V was trimmed by 0 bases and J by 2 bases, leaving 12 bases between them. The CDR3 coding sequence is TGTGCCAGCAGCTTGGTGCCAGGGCAGGCTGGGGCCAACGTCCTGACTTTC. Its translation is CASSLVPGQAGANVLTF.

The genes are TRBV29-1 and TRBJ2-1, with a weak D call TRBD2 (6 bases). The V and J ends lost 4 bases and 7 bases respectively, with 11 bases between them. Germline V gene lookup returns CDR1 SQVTM and CDR2 ANQGSEA. The CDR3 covers 12 residues. This CDR3 reads CSVGGVGNEQFF. The CDR3 region has the DNA TGCAGCGTTGGCGGGGTGGGGAATGAGCAGTTCTTC.

The J gene is TRBJ1-1, the V gene TRBV19; tentatively, D is TRBD1 (5 bases). The germline V gene encodes CDR1 LNHDA and CDR2 SQIVND (reference sequence). V lost 7 bases to trimming and J lost 3 bases, with 18 bases between them. CDR3 length: 15 residues. DNA for the CDR3: TGTGCCAGTAAAGAACAGGAGAAGTTCTACACTGAAGCTTTCTTT. It yields the protein CASKEQEKFYTEAFF.

The chain combines TRBV5-1 with TRBJ2-1; D perhaps matches TRBD2 (6 bases). Trimming pared 4 bases from V and 2 bases from J, leaving 16 bases between. Germline V gives CDR1 SGHRS, CDR2 YFSETQ. This CDR3 contains 16 residues. This chain's CDR3 is CASSGGSGEAYNEQFF. The CDR3 DNA reads as TGCGCCAGCAGCGGGGGGTCGGGGGAGGCCTACAATGAGCAGTTCTTC.

The chain links TRBV28 to TRBJ1-3; the D is unclear. The germline CDR1 and CDR2 sequences are MDHEN and SYDVKM. This CDR3 has 14 amino acids. Trimming took 8 bases from V and 0 from J, leaving 11 bases between them. The CDR3 spells CASESSLSGNTIYF. For the CDR3, the DNA is TGTGCCAGCGAGAGCTCACTCTCTGGAAACACCATATATTTT. The whole variable domain, remainder taken from reference TRBV28 and TRBJ1-3, is DVKVTQSSRYLVKRTGEKVFLECVQDMDHENMFWYRQDPGLGLRLIYFSYDVKMKEKGDIPEGYSVSREKKERFSLILESASTNQTSMYLCASESSLSGNTIYFGEGSWLTVV.

The chain employs TRBV21-1 and TRBJ2-1; the D call in the table, TRBD2, was not verified against the DNA. TRBV21-1 is tagged as a pseudogene. CDR3 length equals 15 residues. CDR3 nucleotides: TGTGCCAGCAGCAAACCAGCGGGAGGGACAGATGAGCAGTTCTTC. It codes for CASSKPAGGTDEQFF.

In DNA, the CDR3 is TGTGCCAGCAGCTCCGGCTGGGCGGATACGCAGTATTTT. Amino acids: CASSSGWADTQYF. The rearrangement uses TRBV7-3 and TRBJ2-3; D remains ambiguous. V lost 4 bases, J lost 6 bases, and 11 bases lay in between. Germline values: CDR1 SGHTA, CDR2 FQGTGA. This CDR3 has 13 residues. Complete variable domain (other parts from reference TRBV7-3 and TRBJ2-3): GAGVSQTPSNKVTEKGKYVELRCDPISGHTALYWYRQSLGQGPEFLIYFQGTGAADDSGLPNDRFFAVRPEGSVSTLKIQRTERGDSAVYLCASSSGWADTQYFGPGTRLTVL.

This clone was detected only once. The chain has TRBV10-1 and TRBJ2-3; D remains unclear. The CDR3 totals 14 residues. V shed 3 bases and J shed 2 bases, with 9 bases lying between them. CDR1 is WNHNN, CDR2 SYGVQD, per germline (reference sequence). This CDR3 reads CASSDEINTDTQYF. The CDR3 nucleotides are TGCGCCAGCAGTGATGAGATCAACACAGATACGCAGTATTTT.

The chain is built from TRBV7-8 and TRBJ2-1, with 8 bases identical to TRBD2. This CDR3 region has 15 residues. V dropped 5 bases and J dropped 5; count of bases not matched to a gene: 8. Germline V gives CDR1 SGHVS, CDR2 FQNEAQ. In DNA form, the CDR3 reads TGTGCCAGCAGCCGCCGGGGGGGCCTAGACAATGAGCAGTTCTTC. Its protein is CASSRRGGLDNEQFF.

The CDR3 DNA reads TGTGCCAGCTCACCACTCGCAGGAACAAGCACCTACAATGAGCAGTTCTTC. Protein sequence: CASSPLAGTSTYNEQFF. V gene TRBV18 combines with J gene TRBJ2-1; D is unresolved. Germline V gene data show CDR1 as KGHSH and CDR2 as LQKENI. The CDR3 consists of 17 residues. V was trimmed by 1 base and J by 2 bases, leaving 15 bases between them.

The chain couples TRBV9 to TRBJ2-7, with D uncertain. The CDR3 has 15 amino acids. CDR1 and CDR2 (germline): SGDLS, YYNGEE. V lost 1 base and J 2 bases, leaving 13 bases between the germline ends. The CDR3 sequence: CASSVRLPFPYEQYF. The CDR3 nucleotides are TGTGCCAGCAGCGTACGACTTCCTTTCCCCTACGAGCAGTACTTC.

V gene TRBV6-6 combines with J gene TRBJ1-2; D gene uncertain. CDR3 size: 14 residues. Trimming removed 0 bases from V and 5 bases from J, with 10 bases in between. Germline V CDR1 and CDR2: MNHNY, SVGAGI (reference sequence). The CDR3 spells CASSYSSPQYGYTF. The CDR3, as DNA: TGTGCCAGCAGTTACTCGTCCCCACAGTATGGCTACACCTTC.